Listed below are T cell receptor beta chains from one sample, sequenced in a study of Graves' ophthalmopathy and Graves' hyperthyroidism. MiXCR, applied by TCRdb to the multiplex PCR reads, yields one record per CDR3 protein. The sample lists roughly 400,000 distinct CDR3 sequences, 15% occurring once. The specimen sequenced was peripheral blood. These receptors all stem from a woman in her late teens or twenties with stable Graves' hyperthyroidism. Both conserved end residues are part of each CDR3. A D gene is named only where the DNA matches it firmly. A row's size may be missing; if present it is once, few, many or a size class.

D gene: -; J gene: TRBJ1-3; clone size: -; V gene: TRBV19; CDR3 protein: CATSGRSSGNTIYF; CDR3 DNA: TGTGCCACCTCCGGACGGAGCTCTGGAAACACCATATATTTT
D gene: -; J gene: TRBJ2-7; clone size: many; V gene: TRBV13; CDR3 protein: CASSFTLGGYEQYF; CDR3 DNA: TGTGCCAGCAGCTTCACCCTCGGGGGATACGAGCAGTACTTC
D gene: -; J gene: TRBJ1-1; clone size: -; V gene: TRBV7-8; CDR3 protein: CASSTVGRDTEAFF; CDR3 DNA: TGTGCCAGCAGCACCGTTGGTAGGGACACTGAAGCTTTCTTT
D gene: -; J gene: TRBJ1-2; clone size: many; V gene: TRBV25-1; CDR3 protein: CASSELGGPNYGYTF; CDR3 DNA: TGTGCCAGCAGTGAATTGGGGGGGCCAAACTATGGCTACACCTTC
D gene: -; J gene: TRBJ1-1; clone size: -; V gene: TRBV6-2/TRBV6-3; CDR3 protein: CASSTPVGYTDAFF; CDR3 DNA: TGTGCCAGCAGTACTCCCGTCGGGTACACTGATGCTTTCTTT
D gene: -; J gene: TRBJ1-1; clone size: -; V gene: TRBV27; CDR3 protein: CASSLGLFPNTEAFF; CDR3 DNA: TGTGCCAGCAGCTTAGGACTGTTCCCGAACACTGAAGCTTTCTTT
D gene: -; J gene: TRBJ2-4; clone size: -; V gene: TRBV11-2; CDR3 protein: CASSLGGRNIQYF; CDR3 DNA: TGTGCCAGCAGCTTGGGGGGCCGCAACATTCAGTACTTC
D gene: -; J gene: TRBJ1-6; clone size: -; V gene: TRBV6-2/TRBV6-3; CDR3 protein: CAISISTLGSPLHF; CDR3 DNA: TGTGCCATCAGTATATCAACCCTGGGGTCACCCCTCCACTTT
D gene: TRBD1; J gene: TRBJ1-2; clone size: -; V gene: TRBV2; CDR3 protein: CASSWDRERGYTF; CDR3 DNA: TGTGCCAGCAGTTGGGACAGGGAGCGTGGCTACACCTTC
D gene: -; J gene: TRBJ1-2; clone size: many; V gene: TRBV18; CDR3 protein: CASSPTGDLSYGYTF; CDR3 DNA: TGTGCCAGCTCACCGACGGGGGATCTCAGCTATGGCTACACCTTC
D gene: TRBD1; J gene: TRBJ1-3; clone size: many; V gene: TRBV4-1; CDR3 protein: CASSHPGQGFRGNTIYF; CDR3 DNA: TGCGCCAGCAGCCATCCGGGACAGGGATTTCGTGGAAACACCATATATTTT
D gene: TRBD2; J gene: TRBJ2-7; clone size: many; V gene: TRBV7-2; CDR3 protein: CASSLAAAGAATYEQYF; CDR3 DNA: TGTGCCAGCAGCTTAGCGGCAGCGGGGGCCGCCACCTACGAGCAGTACTTC
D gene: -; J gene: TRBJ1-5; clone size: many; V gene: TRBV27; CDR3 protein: CASSLRTFQPQHF; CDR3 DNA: TGTGCCAGCAGTTTAAGGACGTTTCAGCCCCAGCATTTT
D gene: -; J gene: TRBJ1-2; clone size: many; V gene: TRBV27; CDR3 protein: CASERGQGGYTF; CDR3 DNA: TGTGCCAGTGAACGAGGGCAGGGTGGCTACACCTTC
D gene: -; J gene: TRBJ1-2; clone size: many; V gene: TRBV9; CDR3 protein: CASSASSQGFYGYTF; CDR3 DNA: TGTGCCAGCAGCGCCAGCTCCCAGGGATTCTATGGCTACACCTTC
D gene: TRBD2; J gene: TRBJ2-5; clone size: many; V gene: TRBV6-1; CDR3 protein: CATQTGGPETQYF; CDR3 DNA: TGTGCCACCCAGACGGGGGGGCCGGAGACCCAGTACTTC
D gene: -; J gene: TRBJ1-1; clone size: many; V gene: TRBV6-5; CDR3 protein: CASSYLDGLPEAFF; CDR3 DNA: TGTGCCAGCAGTTACTTGGACGGCCTTCCAGAAGCTTTCTTT
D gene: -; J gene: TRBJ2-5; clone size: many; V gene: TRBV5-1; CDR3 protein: CASTLGPTETQYF; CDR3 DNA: TGCGCCAGCACCTTAGGGCCGACGGAGACCCAGTACTTC
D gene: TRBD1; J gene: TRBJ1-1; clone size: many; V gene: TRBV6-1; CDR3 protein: CASRDGTDEAFF; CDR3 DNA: TGTGCCAGCAGGGACGGGACAGATGAAGCTTTCTTT
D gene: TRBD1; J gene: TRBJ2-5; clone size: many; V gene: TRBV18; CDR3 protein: CASSQLPGQGTEETQYF; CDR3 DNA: TGTGCCAGCTCCCAACTTCCGGGACAGGGGACTGAAGAGACCCAGTACTTC
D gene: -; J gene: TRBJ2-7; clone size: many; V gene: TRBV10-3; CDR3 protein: CAISESNTAYEQYF; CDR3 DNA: TGTGCCATCAGTGAGTCGAACACAGCCTACGAGCAGTACTTC
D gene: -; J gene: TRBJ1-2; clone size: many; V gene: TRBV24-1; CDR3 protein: CATSDRGRDYGYTF; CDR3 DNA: TGTGCCACCAGTGACCGGGGCCGCGACTATGGCTACACCTTC
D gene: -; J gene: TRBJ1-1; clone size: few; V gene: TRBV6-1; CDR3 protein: CASNNTGNTDAFF; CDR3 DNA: TGTGCCAGCAACAACACGGGGAACACTGATGCTTTCTTT
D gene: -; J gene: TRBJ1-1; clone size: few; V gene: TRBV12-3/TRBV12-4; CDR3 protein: CASSPEWGTEAFF; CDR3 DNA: TGTGCCAGCAGCCCTGAGTGGGGCACTGAAGCTTTCTTT
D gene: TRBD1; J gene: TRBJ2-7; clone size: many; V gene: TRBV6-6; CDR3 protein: CASRDGQGYEQYF; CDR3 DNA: TGTGCCAGCAGGGACGGACAGGGCTACGAGCAGTACTTC
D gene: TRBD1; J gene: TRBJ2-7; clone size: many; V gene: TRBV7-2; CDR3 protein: CASSPLGTGYEQYF; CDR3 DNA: TGTGCCAGCAGCCCACTCGGGACAGGCTACGAGCAGTACTTC
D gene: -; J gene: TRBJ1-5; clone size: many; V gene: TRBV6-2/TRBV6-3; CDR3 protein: CASNGGSRNQPQHF; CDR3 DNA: TGTGCCAGCAACGGGGGGAGTCGCAATCAGCCCCAGCATTTT
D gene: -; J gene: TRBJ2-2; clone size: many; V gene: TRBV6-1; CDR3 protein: CASRIKQGGNTGELFF; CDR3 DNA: TGTGCCAGCAGAATAAAACAGGGCGGCAACACCGGGGAGCTGTTTTTT
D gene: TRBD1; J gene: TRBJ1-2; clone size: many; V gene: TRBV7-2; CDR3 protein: CASSLVQGDYGYTF; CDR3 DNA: TGTGCCAGCAGCTTAGTACAGGGGGACTATGGCTACACCTTC
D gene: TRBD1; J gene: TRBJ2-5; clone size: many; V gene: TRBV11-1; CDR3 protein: CASSLDRGWETQYF; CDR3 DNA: TGTGCCAGCAGCTTAGACAGGGGATGGGAGACCCAGTACTTC
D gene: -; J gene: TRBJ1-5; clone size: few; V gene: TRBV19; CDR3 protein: CASSIGGRGRPQHF; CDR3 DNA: TGTGCCAGTAGTATTGGAGGCAGGGGAAGGCCCCAGCATTTT
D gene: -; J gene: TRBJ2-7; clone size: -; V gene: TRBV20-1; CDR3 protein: CSARAGSDYEQYF; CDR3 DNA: TGCAGTGCTAGAGCCGGGTCCGACTACGAGCAGTACTTC
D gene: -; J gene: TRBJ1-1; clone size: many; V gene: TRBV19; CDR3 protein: CASTRGPGTEAFF; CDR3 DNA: TGTGCCAGTACAAGGGGTCCGGGCACTGAAGCTTTCTTT
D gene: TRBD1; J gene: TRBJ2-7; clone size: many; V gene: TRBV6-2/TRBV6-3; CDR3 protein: CASSYRTGGAYEQYF; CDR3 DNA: TGTGCCAGCAGTTATCGGACAGGGGGAGCCTACGAGCAGTACTTC
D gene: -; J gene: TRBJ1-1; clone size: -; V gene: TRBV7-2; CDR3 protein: CASRPGVFGAEAFF; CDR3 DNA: TGTGCCAGCAGACCGGGCGTATTTGGCGCTGAAGCTTTCTTT
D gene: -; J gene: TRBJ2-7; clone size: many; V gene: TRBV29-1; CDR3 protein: CSVEQGGYEQYF; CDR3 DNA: TGCAGCGTTGAACAGGGAGGCTACGAGCAGTACTTC
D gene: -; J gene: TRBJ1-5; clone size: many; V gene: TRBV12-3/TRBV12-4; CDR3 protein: CASSFFGETWEPQHF; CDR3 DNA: TGTGCCAGCAGTTTCTTCGGGGAAACTTGGGAGCCCCAGCATTTT
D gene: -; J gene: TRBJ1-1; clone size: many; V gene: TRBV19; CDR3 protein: CASMGGSRVTEAFF; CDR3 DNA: TGTGCCAGTATGGGTGGCTCCCGGGTGACTGAAGCTTTCTTT
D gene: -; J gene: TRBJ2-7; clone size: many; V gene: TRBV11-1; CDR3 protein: CASSSTQPLSYEQYF; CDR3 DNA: TGTGCCAGCAGCTCGACGCAACCTCTCTCCTACGAGCAGTACTTC
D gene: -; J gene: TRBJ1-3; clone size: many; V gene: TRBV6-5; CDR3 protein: CASSYSIAGAGNTIYF; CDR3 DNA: TGTGCCAGCAGTTACTCGATAGCAGGGGCTGGAAACACCATATATTTT
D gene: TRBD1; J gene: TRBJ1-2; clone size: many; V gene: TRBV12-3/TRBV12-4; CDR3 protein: CASSRDRGRVTGGYTF; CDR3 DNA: TGTGCCAGCAGTAGAGACAGGGGACGCGTTACGGGTGGCTACACCTTC
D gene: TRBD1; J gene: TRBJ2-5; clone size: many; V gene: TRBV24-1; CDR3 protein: CATSDFGVTGGIQETQYF; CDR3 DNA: TGTGCCACCAGTGATTTTGGAGTTACAGGGGGGATCCAGGAGACCCAGTACTTC
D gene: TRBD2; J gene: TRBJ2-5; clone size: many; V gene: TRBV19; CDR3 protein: CASRTSGGLETQYF; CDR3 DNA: TGTGCCAGTAGGACGTCGGGGGGGTTGGAGACCCAGTACTTC
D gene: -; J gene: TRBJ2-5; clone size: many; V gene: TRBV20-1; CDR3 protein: CSARGTDKYQETQYF; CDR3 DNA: TGCAGTGCTAGAGGGACGGACAAGTACCAAGAGACCCAGTACTTC
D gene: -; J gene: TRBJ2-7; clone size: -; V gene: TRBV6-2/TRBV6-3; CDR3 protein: CASSDSRGNYEQYF; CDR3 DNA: TGTGCCAGCAGTGACTCGCGAGGGAACTACGAGCAGTACTTC
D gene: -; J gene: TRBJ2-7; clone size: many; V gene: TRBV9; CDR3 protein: CASSVGGFSYEQYF; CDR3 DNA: TGTGCCAGCAGCGTAGGGGGTTTCTCCTACGAGCAGTACTTC
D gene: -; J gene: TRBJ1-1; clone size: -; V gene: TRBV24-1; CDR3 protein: CATSEGAGTEAFF; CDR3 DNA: TGTGCCACCAGTGAGGGCGCGGGTACTGAAGCTTTCTTT
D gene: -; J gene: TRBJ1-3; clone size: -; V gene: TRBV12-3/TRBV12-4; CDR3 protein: CASTFPGGIAIYF; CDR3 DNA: TGTGCCAGCACTTTCCCCGGCGGGATCGCCATATATTTT
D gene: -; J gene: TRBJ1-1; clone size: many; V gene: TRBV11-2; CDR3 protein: CASSRREGLSEAFF; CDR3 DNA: TGTGCCAGCAGCCGACGGGAAGGGTTATCTGAAGCTTTCTTT
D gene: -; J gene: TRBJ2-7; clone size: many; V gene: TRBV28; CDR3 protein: CASSLGSGSNEQYF; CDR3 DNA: TGTGCCAGCAGTTTAGGTTCAGGGTCCAACGAGCAGTACTTC
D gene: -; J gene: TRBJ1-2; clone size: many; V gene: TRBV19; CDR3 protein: CASSQYQGPRGYTF; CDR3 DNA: TGTGCCAGTAGTCAGTACCAGGGGCCGCGCGGCTACACCTTC
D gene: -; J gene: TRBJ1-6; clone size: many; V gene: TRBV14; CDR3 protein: CASSPQVGFIYNSPLHF; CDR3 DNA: TGTGCCAGCAGCCCACAGGTAGGCTTTATCTATAATTCACCCCTCCACTTT
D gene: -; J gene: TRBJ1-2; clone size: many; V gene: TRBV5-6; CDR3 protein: CASSLEIEGYTF; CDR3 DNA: TGTGCCAGCAGCTTGGAAATTGAGGGCTACACCTTC
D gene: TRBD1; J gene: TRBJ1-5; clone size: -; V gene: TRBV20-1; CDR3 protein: CSADRGRDQPQHF; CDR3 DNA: TGCAGTGCTGACAGGGGCAGGGATCAGCCCCAGCATTTT